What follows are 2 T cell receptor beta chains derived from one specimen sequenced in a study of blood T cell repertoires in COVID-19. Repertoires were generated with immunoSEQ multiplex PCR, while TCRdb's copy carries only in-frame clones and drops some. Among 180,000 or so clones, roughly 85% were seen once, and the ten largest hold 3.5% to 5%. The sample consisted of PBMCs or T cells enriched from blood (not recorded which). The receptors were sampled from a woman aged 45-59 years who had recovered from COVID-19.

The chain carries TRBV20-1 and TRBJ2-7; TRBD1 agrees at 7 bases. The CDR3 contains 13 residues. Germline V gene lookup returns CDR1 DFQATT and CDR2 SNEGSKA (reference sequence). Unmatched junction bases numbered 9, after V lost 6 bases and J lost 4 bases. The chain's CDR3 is CSASTGEFYEQYV. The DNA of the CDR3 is TGCAGTGCGAGTACAGGGGAATTTTACGAGCAGTACGTC.

The CDR3 region is CASSSGGNYGYTF. CDR3 coding DNA: TGTGCCAGCAGCTCGGGGGGGAACTATGGCTACACCTTC. The genes are TRBV4-2 and TRBJ1-2; perhaps TRBD1 as D (5 bases). Germline V gene sequence: CDR1 LGHNA, CDR2 YNFKEQ. The CDR3 runs to 13 residues. The germline V and J ends were trimmed by 5 bases and 2 bases, with 9 bases remaining between them.